This TCR beta chain was observed in a study of cytomegalovirus exposure and HLA in healthy donors. The PCR contained 60 Vbeta and 13 Jbeta primers. Sequencing used immunoSEQ multiplex PCR; TCRdb keeps in-frame clones, though not all of them. The sample has 100,000 or so clones; roughly 70% are singletons. This CDR3 spans 14 amino acids. Trimming removed 0 bases at V and 7 bases at J, with 11 bases between. Germline V CDR1 and CDR2: SGDLS, YYNGEE. The clonotype was recovered from a man in his forties or fifties in good health and CMV-seronegative. The rearrangement joins TRBV9 to TRBJ1-5; no clear D gene. The sample was PBMCs. Here the CDR3 reads CASSVASEVQPQHF. The CDR3 coding sequence is TGTGCCAGCAGCGTAGCATCGGAGGTGCAGCCCCAGCATTTT.